The 16 T cell receptor beta chains below were found in one sample sequenced in a study of shared clonotypes between healthy human individuals. Libraries were prepared by immunoSEQ multiplex PCR; TCRdb keeps only in-frame clonotypes and omits some of them. The sample consists of over a million clones, around 97% of them appearing once. Sequencing was carried out using naive CD4+ T cells sorted from blood. The subset here: CD45RA+ positively selected. The origin of the receptors is a man aged 30-40 years in good health.

V and J are TRBV10-3 and TRBJ2-2, with D unclear. The CDR3 contains 11 residues. The germline V gene has CDR1 ENHRY and CDR2 SYGVKD. The V end was cut by 6 bases, the J end by 6 bases, with 5 bases between. CDR3 in amino acids: CAIRGAGELFF. The CDR3, as DNA: TGTGCCATCAGAGGTGCCGGGGAGCTGTTTTTT.

This chain connects TRBV6-5 to TRBJ2-7; 9 bases fit TRBD1. The ends lost 6 bases at V and 3 bases at J; junction bases unmatched: 9. This CDR3 is 15 amino acids long. Germline V gives CDR1 MNHEY, CDR2 SVGAGI. CDR3: CASRLTGTGIYEQYF. CDR3 sequence (DNA): TGTGCCAGCAGACTCACCGGGACAGGGATCTACGAGCAGTACTTC.

The chain couples TRBV6-5 to TRBJ2-7, with D possibly TRBD1 on 5 matching bases. Germline CDR1 reads MNHEY; CDR2 reads SVGAGI. This CDR3 has 15 residues. The V and J ends lost 0 bases and 3 bases respectively, with 12 bases between them. This chain's CDR3 is CASSYSPGYVYEQYF. CDR3 DNA sequence: TGTGCCAGCAGTTACTCGCCAGGGTACGTCTACGAGCAGTACTTC.

CDR3 DNA sequence: TGCGCCAGCAGTGAGGGCAGGTACCCCTACGAGCAGTACTTC. This sequence encodes CASSEGRYPYEQYF. The rearrangement links TRBV10-1 to TRBJ2-7; D not certain. Germline V CDR1 and CDR2: WNHNN, SYGVQD (reference sequence). Trimming removed 2 bases from V and 2 bases from J, with 10 bases in between. CDR3 length: 14 amino acids.

In DNA form, the CDR3 reads TGTGCCAGCAGTGAAGTACGGGGGACAGGGAGGAACATTCAGTACTTC. This encodes CASSEVRGTGRNIQYF. V usage is TRBV6-1 and J usage is TRBJ2-4, with 9 bases aligning to TRBD1. Per the germline V gene, CDR1 is MNHNS and CDR2 is SASEGT. CDR3 length: 16 residues. The ends lost 1 base at V and 7 bases at J; junction bases unmatched: 8.

The V gene is TRBV10-3, the J gene TRBJ2-7; D is undetermined. The V end lost 2 bases, the J end lost 1 base, and 9 bases lay between the germline ends. The CDR3 is 14 residues long. CDR1 is ENHRY and CDR2 is SYGVKD in the germline V gene. The CDR3: CAISENGFSYEQYF. CDR3 sequence (DNA): TGTGCCATCAGTGAGAATGGCTTTTCCTACGAGCAGTACTTC.

This clone was picked up one time. The V call is TRBV11-2, the J call TRBJ1-1; D gene uncertain. Per germline, CDR1 SGHAT and CDR2 FQNNGV. The V gene lost 6 bases and the J gene lost 4 bases, with 9 bases spanning the gap. This CDR3 has 12 residues. CDR3 bases: TGTGCCAGCAGAGAGAGGGCCACTGAAGCTTTCTTT. Protein sequence: CASRERATEAFF.

V and J are TRBV7-2 and TRBJ2-1, with 10 bases that match TRBD2. The CDR3 totals 15 residues. The germline CDR1 and CDR2 sequences are SGHTA and FQGNSA. The V and J ends lost 3 bases and 7 bases, in that order; junction bases with no gene match: 6. The CDR3 loop reads CASSFKSGRGNEQFF. The CDR3 DNA reads as TGTGCCAGCAGCTTCAAGAGCGGGAGGGGTAATGAGCAGTTCTTC.

The genes are TRBV6-1 and TRBJ1-3; tentative D call: TRBD1 (6 bases). With 7 bases removed from V and 4 bases from J, the gap between germline ends came to 14 bases. Germline V gene data show CDR1 as MNHNS and CDR2 as SASEGT. The CDR3 totals 14 residues. The DNA of the CDR3 is TGTGCCAGCACCTACAGGGTCGGGGGAAACACCATATATTTT. It is translated as CASTYRVGGNTIYF.

On this clone itself: The sample holds other DNA sequences that translate to the same CDR3. This sequence joins TRBV7-2 and TRBJ2-2; no definite D call. Trimming shortened V by 1 base and J by 3 bases, and 6 bases separated the two germline ends. The CDR3 covers 14 residues. Per germline, CDR1 SGHTA and CDR2 FQGNSA. CDR3 in DNA: TGTGCCAGCAGCTTAGTCCCCGACACCGGGGAGCTGTTTTTT. This encodes CASSLVPDTGELFF. The entire variable domain, with the rest obtained from reference TRBV7-2 and TRBJ2-2, is as follows: GAGVSQSPSNKVTEKGKDVELRCDPISGHTALYWYRQSLGQGLEFLIYFQGNSAPDKSGLPSDRFSAERTGGSVSTLTIQRTQQEDSAVYLCASSLVPDTGELFFGEGSRLTVL.

About this clone: Other DNA sequences in the same sample also yield this CDR3. The genes are TRBV2 and TRBJ2-7; 7 nucleotides align to TRBD2. J lost 0 bases, V lost 5 bases, and 4 bases had no gene match. Germline CDR1 reads SNHLY; CDR2 reads FYNNEI. The CDR3 totals 14 residues. CDR3 protein: CASSSGGSSYEQYF. CDR3 sequence (DNA): TGTGCCAGCAGTAGCGGCGGGAGCTCCTACGAGCAGTACTTC.

The chain joins TRBV4-1 to TRBJ2-6; no reliable D call. Germline V gene data show CDR1 as MGHRA and CDR2 as YSYEKL. The CDR3 sequence is 14 residues long. V was pared by 3 bases and J by 5 bases, with 8 bases between. CDR3 residues: CASSQAAWANVLTF. The CDR3 DNA sequence: TGCGCCAGCAGCCAGGCCGCGTGGGCCAACGTCCTGACTTTC.

This chain joins TRBV4-3 and TRBJ2-1, with 12 bases lining up with TRBD2. In germline, CDR1 is LGHNA, CDR2 YSLEER. The CDR3 contains 18 residues. The V segment lost 0 bases and the J segment 4 bases; nucleotides outside the gene matches: 7. This CDR3 is CASSQDGLAGGGYNEQFF. CDR3 nucleotides: TGCGCCAGCAGCCAAGATGGGCTAGCGGGAGGGGGTTACAATGAGCAGTTCTTC.

Only one count was recorded for this clone. The rearrangement uses TRBV7-7 and TRBJ2-1, with 8 bases matching TRBD1. The CDR3 has 16 amino acids. V trimming: 6 bases; J trimming: 7 bases; junction bases outside the gene matches: 14. CDR1 and CDR2 from the germline V gene are SSHAT and FNYEAQ (reference sequence). The CDR3 sequence: CASRPISRGLDNEQFF. Written as DNA, the CDR3 is TGTGCCAGCAGACCAATTAGCAGGGGGCTTGATAATGAGCAGTTCTTC.

The chain combines TRBV7-9 with TRBJ2-5; 7 bases are shared with TRBD1. The CDR3 has 13 residues. After removal of 5 bases from V and 4 bases from J, the junction contained 4 bases not matched to a gene. Germline values: CDR1 SEHNR, CDR2 FQNEAQ (reference sequence). In DNA, the CDR3 is TGTGCCAGCAGCGGCAGGGGGTTAGAGACCCAGTACTTC. As protein: CASSGRGLETQYF. Together with reference TRBV7-9 and TRBJ2-5, the CDR3 gives the full variable domain: DTGVSQNPRHKITKRGQNVTFRCDPISEHNRLYWYRQTLGQGPEFLTYFQNEAQLEKSRLLSDRFSAERPKGSFSTLEIQRTEQGDSAMYLCASSGRGLETQYFGPGTRLLVL.

The chain uses TRBV5-8 and TRBJ2-7, with a possible D match to TRBD2 (5 bases). Trimming took off 2 bases at V and 4 bases at J, with 13 bases between the two ends. This CDR3 contains 14 residues. The germline V gene encodes CDR1 SGHTS and CDR2 YDEGEE. CDR3 bases: TGTGCCAGCAGCTTCTTGTTTACGGGATACGAGCAGTACTTC. The encoded protein is CASSFLFTGYEQYF.